These 20 T cell receptor beta chains were all obtained from the same sample, sequenced in a study of T-cell reconstitution after alpha-beta-depleted transplantation in children. TCRbeta library preparation incorporated unique molecular identifiers. TCRdb passed the PCR reads through MiXCR, listing each CDR3 protein once. The sample has about 110,000 distinct CDR3 sequences, 5.5% to 7% seen once; the top ten hold approximately 25%. The sequenced sample was PBMCs, mostly from graft donor cells, obtained 360 days after TCRalphabeta/CD19-depleted stem cell transplant. The receptors originated from a male patient between 2 and 15 years old who had a stem cell transplant for acute lymphoblastic leukemia, so the T cells may come from the graft donor.

This clonotype has just a few counts. The chain joins TRBV5-1 to TRBJ2-7; D is unresolved. V shed 4 bases and J shed 2 bases, with 10 bases lying between them. This CDR3 comprises 13 residues. Germline CDR1 reads SGHRS; CDR2 reads YFSETQ. The CDR3, as DNA: TGCGCCAGCAGCGCCGATCCGACCTACGAGCAGTACTTC. Translation: CASSADPTYEQYF.

This clonotype showed up many times. This chain uses TRBV10-3 with TRBJ2-2, with TRBD1 matching 10 bases. The CDR3 consists of 14 residues. The germline V gene encodes CDR1 ENHRY and CDR2 SYGVKD. J was trimmed by 5 bases and V by 7 bases; bases with no gene match: 4. CDR3 sequence: CAITTGGWTGELFF. As DNA, the CDR3 is TGTGCCATCACGACAGGGGGCTGGACCGGGGAGCTGTTTTTT.

This clonotype was found many times. The V gene is TRBV4-3, the J gene TRBJ2-5; possibly TRBD2 for D (5 bases). Germline assignment: CDR1 LGHNA and CDR2 YSLEER. The V gene lost 3 bases and the J gene lost 7 bases, with 12 bases spanning the gap. The CDR3 sequence is 13 residues long. CDR3 sequence (DNA): TGCGCCAGCAGCCAGGAACATGCGGGGACCCAGTACTTC. Translation: CASSQEHAGTQYF.

In its sample, this clonotype was seen many times. The chain employs TRBV4-3 and TRBJ2-1; perhaps TRBD2 as D (6 bases). V was trimmed by 0 bases and J by 8 bases, leaving 17 bases between them. Germline V gives CDR1 LGHNA, CDR2 YSLEER. The CDR3 has 16 amino acids. In DNA form, the CDR3 reads TGCGCCAGCAGCCAAGAGACCGGGCGGGAAGCCTATGAGCAGTTCTTC. This translates into CASSQETGREAYEQFF.

In its sample, this clonotype was seen many times. The chain combines TRBV5-6 with TRBJ1-1; unclear D gene. This CDR3 has 13 residues. V lost 0 bases and J lost 5, with 8 bases in between. CDR1 SGHDT and CDR2 YYEEEE come from the germline V gene. CDR3 in amino acids: CASSLGGWTEAFF. The CDR3 coding sequence is TGTGCCAGCAGCTTGGGGGGATGGACTGAAGCTTTCTTT.

In this sample, this clonotype turned up many times. The CDR3 here is CASSQEGAEETQYF. The CDR3 coding sequence is TGTGCCAGCAGCCAAGAAGGGGCGGAAGAGACCCAGTACTTC. The gene calls are TRBV4-2 and TRBJ2-5; possibly TRBD1 for D (5 bases). The V gene lost 0 bases and the J gene lost 3 bases, with 8 bases spanning the gap. This CDR3 has 14 residues. Germline-derived CDR1 and CDR2 are LGHNA and YNFKEQ.

This clonotype occurred a few times. V and J are TRBV10-3 and TRBJ1-2, with 7 bases aligning to TRBD1. The CDR3 has 15 amino acids. J was trimmed by 4 bases and V by 3 bases; bases with no gene match: 8. Germline assignment: CDR1 ENHRY and CDR2 SYGVKD. In DNA form, the CDR3 reads TGTGCCATCAGTGACAGGGGGGAAAAAATCTATGGCTACACCTTC. It encodes CAISDRGEKIYGYTF.

This clonotype was found many times. The chain links TRBV7-9 to TRBJ2-3, with D maybe TRBD2 (6 bases). The CDR3 extends over 16 amino acids. Trimming pared 7 bases from V and 4 bases from J, leaving 21 bases between. CDR1 is SEHNR, CDR2 FQNEAQ, per germline (reference sequence). The chain's CDR3 is CASKGPSPPGADTQYF. CDR3 coding DNA: TGTGCCAGCAAAGGTCCGTCCCCCCCGGGGGCAGATACGCAGTATTTT.

This chain uses TRBV27 with TRBJ1-1; TRBD1 might be the D (6 bases). Trimming removed 0 bases from V and 6 bases from J, with 8 bases in between. The CDR3 runs 13 residues. Germline V lookup: CDR1 MNHEY, CDR2 SMNVEV (reference sequence). CDR3 coding DNA: TGTGCCAGCAGTTTATCGCCAGGGGCTGAAGCTTTCTTT. It specifies CASSLSPGAEAFF.

The table lists this clonotype with many counts. This chain links TRBV24-1 with TRBJ2-1; D is ambiguous. V was pared by 4 bases and J by 12 bases, with 15 bases between. This CDR3 is built from 13 residues. Germline V gene data show CDR1 as KGHDR and CDR2 as SFDVKD. CDR3 sequence reads: CATSDSNSRPQFF. DNA for the CDR3: TGTGCCACCAGTGACTCCAACAGCCGCCCGCAGTTCTTC.

With regard to this clonotype: This may be a read error, as it is one base from a much larger clone. J is TRBJ2-5 and V is TRBV20-1, with unresolved D. Germline CDR1 DFQATT, CDR2 SNEGSKA (reference sequence). The CDR3 has 10 amino acids. With 3 bases removed from V and 1 base from J, the gap between germline ends came to 0 bases. CDR3 sequence: CSASQETQYF. CDR3 nucleotide sequence: TGCAGTGCTAGCCAAGAGACCCAGTACTTC.

Here the CDR3 DNA reads TGTGCCATCAACCACAGGGAAGCCCCAGAGGGCTACACCTTC. It translates to CAINHREAPEGYTF. This chain joins TRBV10-3 and TRBJ1-2; D is possibly TRBD1 (6 bases). The CDR3 has 14 amino acids. Trimming cost V 7 bases and J 8 bases, with 20 bases left between them. Germline-derived CDR1 and CDR2 are ENHRY and SYGVKD.

This clonotype was found many times. The chain recombines TRBV2 with TRBJ2-7; 9 bases agree with TRBD1. V shed 6 bases, J shed 0 bases, and the junction held 6 bases outside the gene matches. This CDR3 contains 15 residues. Germline V gives CDR1 SNHLY, CDR2 FYNNEI. Here the CDR3 DNA reads TGTGCCAGCAGCGCAACAGGGGGCCGCTCCTACGAGCAGTACTTC. Amino acid sequence: CASSATGGRSYEQYF.

This clonotype was picked up one time. With a much larger clone just one base away, this may be a read error. The rearrangement joins TRBV25-1 to TRBJ2-1; D is possibly TRBD2 (6 bases). V lost 10 bases, J lost 1 base, and 11 bases lay in between. Germline CDR1 is MGHDK and CDR2 is SYGVNS. The CDR3 extends over 13 amino acids. The CDR3 loop is CATAGTSYNEQFF. The CDR3 bases are TGTGCCACCGCCGGGACTTCCTACAATGAGCAGTTCTTC.

This clonotype was picked up many times. The V gene is TRBV7-9, the J gene TRBJ2-1; 8 positions agree with TRBD2. This CDR3 is 16 amino acids long. Per germline, CDR1 SEHNR and CDR2 FQNEAQ (reference sequence). The trim removed 5 bases at V and 6 bases at J, leaving 12 bases unmatched. The CDR3 region has the DNA TGTGCCAGCAGCCGACTGTATAGCGGGAACGTCAATGAGCAGTTCTTC. Protein: CASSRLYSGNVNEQFF.

Within the sample, this clonotype is large (0.1 to 1%). V gene TRBV28 combines with J gene TRBJ2-1; 8 nucleotides match TRBD2. V was pared by 3 bases and J by 5 bases, with 3 bases of the junction left unmatched. This CDR3 contains 14 residues. The germline CDR1 and CDR2 sequences are MDHEN and SYDVKM. CDR3 sequence: CASSFLAGDNEQFF. The CDR3 DNA sequence: TGTGCCAGCAGTTTCCTAGCGGGCGACAATGAGCAGTTCTTC.

This chain joins TRBV4-3 and TRBJ1-3, with D maybe TRBD1 (5 bases). This CDR3 contains 15 residues. Trimming took 0 bases from V and 3 from J, leaving 9 bases between them. Looked up from germline, CDR1 is LGHNA and CDR2 is YSLEER. The DNA for the CDR3 is TGCGCCAGCAGCCAAGAAATCAGGGTTGGAAACACCATATATTTT. As protein: CASSQEIRVGNTIYF.

Only a few counts were recorded for this clonotype. The J gene is TRBJ2-1, the V gene TRBV11-2; D is ambiguous. Trimming took 2 bases from V and 12 from J, leaving 11 bases between them. The V gene's germline CDR1 is SGHAT and CDR2 FQNNGV. The CDR3 is 12 residues long. CDR3 DNA: TGTGCCAGCAGCTTATCGGCCAATAGGCAGTTCTTC. Its translation: CASSLSANRQFF.

This clonotype came up a few times. The chain carries TRBV28 and TRBJ1-2; TRBD1 matches 8 bases. The J segment lost 8 bases and the V segment lost 3 bases, leaving 8 bases of the junction unmatched. CDR3 length: 14 amino acids. Germline V gene sequence: CDR1 MDHEN, CDR2 SYDVKM. As DNA, the CDR3 is TGTGCCAGCAGTTTTTCAGGGGGCGCCAAAGGCTACACCTTC. Protein: CASSFSGGAKGYTF.

This clonotype was seen only a few times. Written as DNA, the CDR3 is TGTGCCTGGAGGAACCGGACAGGGACGTACCAAGAGACCCAGTACTTC. Encoded protein: CAWRNRTGTYQETQYF. The V and J genes are TRBV30 and TRBJ2-5, with TRBD1 matching over 8 bases. Germline V CDR1 and CDR2: GTSNPN, SVGIG (reference sequence). The CDR3 has 16 amino acids. V lost 3 bases to trimming and J lost 0 bases; unmatched junction nucleotides: 9. Full variable domain (rest looked up from reference TRBV30 and TRBJ2-5): SQTIHQWPATLVQPVGSPLSLECTVEGTSNPNLYWYRQAAGRGLQLLFYSVGIGQISSEVPQNLSASRPQDRQFILSSKKLLLSDSGFYLCAWRNRTGTYQETQYFGPGTRLLVL.